This T cell receptor (beta chain) came from a study of PD-1 blockade in classical Hodgkin lymphoma. Autologous stem cell transplantation was followed by relapse in every patient, and brentuximab vedotin exposure varied. From thawed PBMCs, CD4+ T cells were purified using magnetic negative selection. Trimming shortened V by 5 bases and J by 1 base, and 8 bases separated the two germline ends. The CDR3 is 14 amino acids. Germline CDR1 reads MNHEY; CDR2 reads SVGAGI. Clones were read by immunoSEQ multiplex PCR, and TCRdb kept only the in-frame ones, dropping some. The sample has some 8,500 clones, about 80% seen once; the top ten hold around 10%.

The chain links TRBV6-5 to TRBJ2-2; D uncertain. The input for sequencing was CD4+ T cells from blood, taken at baseline. The clonotype was recovered from a human donor with classical Hodgkin lymphoma. The CDR3 DNA reads TGTGCCAGCAGTCCGAACTGGAACACCGGGGAGCTGTTTTTT. It yields the protein CASSPNWNTGELFF.